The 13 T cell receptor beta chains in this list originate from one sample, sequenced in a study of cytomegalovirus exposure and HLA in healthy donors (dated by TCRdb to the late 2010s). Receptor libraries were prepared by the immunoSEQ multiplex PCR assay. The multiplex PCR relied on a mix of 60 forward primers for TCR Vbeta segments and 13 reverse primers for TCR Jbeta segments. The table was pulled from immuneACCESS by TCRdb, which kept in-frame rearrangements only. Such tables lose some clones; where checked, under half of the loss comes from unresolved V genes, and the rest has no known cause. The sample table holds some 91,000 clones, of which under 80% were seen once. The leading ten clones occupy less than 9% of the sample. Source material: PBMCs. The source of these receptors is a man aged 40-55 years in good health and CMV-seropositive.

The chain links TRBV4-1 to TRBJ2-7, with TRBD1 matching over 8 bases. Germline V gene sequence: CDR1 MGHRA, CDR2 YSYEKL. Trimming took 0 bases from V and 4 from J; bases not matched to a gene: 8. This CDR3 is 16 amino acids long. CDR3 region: CASSQEDRTGWYEQYF. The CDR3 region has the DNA TGCGCCAGCAGCCAAGAAGATCGGACAGGGTGGTACGAGCAGTACTTC.

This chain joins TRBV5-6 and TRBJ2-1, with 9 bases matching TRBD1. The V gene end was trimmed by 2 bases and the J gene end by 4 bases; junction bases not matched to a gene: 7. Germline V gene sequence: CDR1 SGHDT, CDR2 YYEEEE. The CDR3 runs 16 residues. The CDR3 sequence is CASSFSGTGPYNEQFF. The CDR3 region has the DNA TGTGCCAGCAGCTTTTCCGGGACAGGGCCGTACAATGAGCAGTTCTTC.

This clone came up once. The CDR3 region is CASSQGGQGAYEQYF. The DNA of the CDR3 is TGCGCCAGCAGCCAAGGAGGCCAGGGGGCCTACGAGCAGTACTTC. The chain is built from TRBV4-3 and TRBJ2-7; TRBD1 matches 7 bases. The CDR3 spans 15 residues. V was clipped by 1 base and J by 2 bases; unmatched bases: 5. Germline V gene lookup returns CDR1 LGHNA and CDR2 YSLEER.

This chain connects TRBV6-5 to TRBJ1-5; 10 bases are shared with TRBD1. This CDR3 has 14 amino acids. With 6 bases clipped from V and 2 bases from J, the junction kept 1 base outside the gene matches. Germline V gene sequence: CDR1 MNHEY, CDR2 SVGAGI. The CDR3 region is CASRGTGGNQPQHF. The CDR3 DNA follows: TGTGCCAGCAGAGGGACAGGGGGCAATCAGCCCCAGCATTTT.

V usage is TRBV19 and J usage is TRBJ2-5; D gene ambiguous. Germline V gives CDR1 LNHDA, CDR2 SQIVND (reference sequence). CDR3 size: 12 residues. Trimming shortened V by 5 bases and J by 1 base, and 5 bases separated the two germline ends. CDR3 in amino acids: CASSLPQETQYF. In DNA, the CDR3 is TGTGCCAGTAGTCTCCCCCAAGAGACCCAGTACTTC.

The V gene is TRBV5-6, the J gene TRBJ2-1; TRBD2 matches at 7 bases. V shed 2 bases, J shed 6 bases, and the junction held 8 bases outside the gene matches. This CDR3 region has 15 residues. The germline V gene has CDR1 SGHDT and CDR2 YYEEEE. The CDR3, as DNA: TGTGCCAGCAGCTTTGGGGCTAGCGGAACCAATGAGCAGTTCTTC. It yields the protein CASSFGASGTNEQFF.

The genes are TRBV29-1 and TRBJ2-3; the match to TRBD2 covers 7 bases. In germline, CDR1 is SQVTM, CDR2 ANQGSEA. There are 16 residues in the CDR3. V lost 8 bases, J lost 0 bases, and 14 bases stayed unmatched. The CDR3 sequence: CSYPRGDSSSTDTQYF. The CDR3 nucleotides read TGCAGCTATCCTCGGGGGGACTCCTCTAGCACAGATACGCAGTATTTT.

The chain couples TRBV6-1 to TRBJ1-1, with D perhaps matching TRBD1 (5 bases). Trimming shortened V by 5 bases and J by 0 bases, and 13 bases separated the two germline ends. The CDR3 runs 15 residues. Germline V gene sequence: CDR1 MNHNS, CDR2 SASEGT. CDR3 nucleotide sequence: TGTGCCAGCAGTCTCCATGGGGCCATGAACACTGAAGCTTTCTTT. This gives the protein CASSLHGAMNTEAFF.

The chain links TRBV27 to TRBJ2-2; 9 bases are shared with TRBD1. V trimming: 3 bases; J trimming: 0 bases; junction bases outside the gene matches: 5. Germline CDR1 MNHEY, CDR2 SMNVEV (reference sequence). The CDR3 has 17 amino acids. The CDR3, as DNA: TGTGCCAGCAGTTTCCTCGGGACAGGGACGAACACCGGGGAGCTGTTTTTT. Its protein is CASSFLGTGTNTGELFF.

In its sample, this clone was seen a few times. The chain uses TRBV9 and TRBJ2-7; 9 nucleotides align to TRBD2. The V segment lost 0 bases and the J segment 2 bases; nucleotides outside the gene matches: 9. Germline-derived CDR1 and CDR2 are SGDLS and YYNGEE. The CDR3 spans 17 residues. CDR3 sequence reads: CASSVEASGRPPYEQYF. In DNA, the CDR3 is TGTGCCAGCAGCGTAGAGGCCAGCGGGAGGCCCCCCTACGAGCAGTACTTC.

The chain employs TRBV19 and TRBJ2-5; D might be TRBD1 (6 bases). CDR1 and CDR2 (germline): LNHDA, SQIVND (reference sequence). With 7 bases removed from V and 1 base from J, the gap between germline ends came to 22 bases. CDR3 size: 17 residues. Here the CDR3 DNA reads TGTGCCAGTACCTCGGACCAGGGGAAGGGGAGCCAAGAGACCCAGTACTTC. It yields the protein CASTSDQGKGSQETQYF.

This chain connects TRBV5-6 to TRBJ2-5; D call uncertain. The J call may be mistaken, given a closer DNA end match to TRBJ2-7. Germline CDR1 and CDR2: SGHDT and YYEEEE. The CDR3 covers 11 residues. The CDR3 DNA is TGTGCCAGCAGCTCCCTCCGCGAGCAGTACTTC. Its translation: CASSSLREQYF.

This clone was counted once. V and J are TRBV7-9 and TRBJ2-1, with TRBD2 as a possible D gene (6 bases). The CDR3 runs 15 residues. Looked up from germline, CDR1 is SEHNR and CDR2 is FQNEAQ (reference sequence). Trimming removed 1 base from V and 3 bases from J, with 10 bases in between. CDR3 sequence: CASSLVADNYNEQFF. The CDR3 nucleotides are TGTGCCAGCAGCTTAGTAGCGGACAACTACAATGAGCAGTTCTTC. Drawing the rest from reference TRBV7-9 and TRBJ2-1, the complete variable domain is DTGVSQNPRHKITKRGQNVTFRCDPISEHNRLYWYRQTLGQGPEFLTYFQNEAQLEKSRLLSDRFSAERPKGSFSTLEIQRTEQGDSAMYLCASSLVADNYNEQFFGPGTRLTVL.